What follows are 6 T cell receptor beta chains derived from one specimen sequenced in a study of identifying expanded T cells in peripheral blood. Sequenced by immunoSEQ multiplex PCR; TCRdb stores in-frame clones only, minus some. The sample carries 85,000 to 100,000 clones, about nine tenths recorded once. Sequencing used blood. The receptors were sampled from a person aged 18 to 75 in good health.

The chain joins TRBV27 to TRBJ2-7; D remains unclear. In germline, CDR1 is MNHEY, CDR2 SMNVEV (reference sequence). The CDR3 is 14 amino acids. V was trimmed by 4 bases and J by 0 bases, leaving 10 bases between them. The DNA for the CDR3 is TGTGCCAGCAGTTCCCAGGATCTCTCCTACGAGCAGTACTTC. Protein: CASSSQDLSYEQYF.

The chain uses TRBV4-2 and TRBJ2-1; D not resolved. Trimming stripped 0 bases from V and 0 bases from J, with 12 bases between. This CDR3 comprises 17 residues. Germline CDR1 LGHNA, CDR2 YNFKEQ. This CDR3 is CASSQDQRVGSYNEQFF. The CDR3 region has the DNA TGTGCCAGCAGCCAAGATCAAAGGGTGGGCTCCTACAATGAGCAGTTCTTC.

The gene calls are TRBV19 and TRBJ1-1; D is perhaps TRBD1 (6 bases). The CDR3 loop spans 14 amino acids. CDR1 LNHDA and CDR2 SQIVND come from the germline V gene (reference sequence). Trimming removed 3 bases from V and 5 bases from J, with 13 bases in between. For the CDR3, the DNA is TGTGCCAGTAGTATCGGGGGGGCTAGGACTGAAGCTTTCTTT. As protein: CASSIGGARTEAFF.

The J gene is TRBJ2-2, the V gene TRBV11-2; no clear D gene. V was trimmed by 5 bases and J by 5 bases, leaving 6 bases between them. CDR1 SGHAT and CDR2 FQNNGV come from the germline V gene. The CDR3 has 12 residues. CDR3 coding DNA: TGTGCCAGCAGCCCTTTAACCGGGGAGCTGTTTTTT. Translated: CASSPLTGELFF.

The V call is TRBV6-5, the J call TRBJ2-1; 7 bases are a match to TRBD1. The CDR3 is 15 amino acids. The trim removed 6 bases at V and 2 bases at J, leaving 7 bases unmatched. Germline CDR1 reads MNHEY; CDR2 reads SVGAGI. The CDR3 region has the DNA TGTGCCAGCAGCGACGACAGGGTGCCCTACAATGAGCAGTTCTTC. It codes for CASSDDRVPYNEQFF.

V is TRBV19 and J is TRBJ2-3; 7 nucleotides align to TRBD2. The V gene's germline CDR1 is LNHDA and CDR2 SQIVND (reference sequence). CDR3 length equals 13 residues. V lost 6 bases and J lost 4; bases outside the gene matches: 4. The CDR3 here is CASRGGSADTQYF. The CDR3 nucleotides read TGTGCCAGTAGGGGGGGGTCGGCAGATACGCAGTATTTT.